What follows are 14 T cell receptor beta chains derived from one specimen sequenced in a study of blood T cell repertoires in COVID-19. This table comes from immunoSEQ multiplex PCR, and its TCRdb copy is limited to in-frame clones, with some not included. The sample contains a few hundred thousand clones, over 75% of which appear only once. Input material: peripheral blood. The receptors here all came from a woman between 55 and 75 years old with acute or convalescent COVID-19.

In this sample, this clone turned up once. The chain employs TRBV5-1 and TRBJ2-1; D is unclear. The CDR3 runs 15 residues. Trimming left V 2 bases short and J 5 bases short, with 14 bases between. Germline lookup yields CDR1 SGHRS and CDR2 YFSETQ. CDR3 in amino acids: CASSFWAVANNEQFF. The CDR3 DNA reads as TGCGCCAGCAGCTTTTGGGCAGTCGCTAACAATGAGCAGTTCTTC.

This clone appeared a few times. V usage is TRBV19 and J usage is TRBJ1-6; TRBD1 matches 7 bases. V dropped 7 bases and J dropped 8; count of bases not matched to a gene: 11. Germline loops: CDR1 LNHDA, CDR2 SQIVND (reference sequence). The CDR3 consists of 15 residues. CDR3 DNA: TGTGCCAGTACTCCCCAGGGGGGATTCGATTCACCCCTCCACTTT. It encodes CASTPQGGFDSPLHF.

This chain connects TRBV27 to TRBJ1-1; D is possibly TRBD1 (6 bases). The CDR3 contains 15 residues. Germline-derived CDR1 and CDR2 are MNHEY and SMNVEV (reference sequence). The V end lost 5 bases, the J end lost 1 base, and 14 bases lay between the germline ends. CDR3 residues: CASSPSYRANTEAFF. CDR3 nucleotides: TGTGCCAGCAGTCCCTCCTACAGGGCGAACACTGAAGCTTTCTTT.

Here the CDR3 reads CASSLDRGLAGSPLHF. The CDR3 DNA sequence: TGCGCCAGCAGCTTGGACAGGGGGTTGGCGGGGTCACCCCTCCACTTT. The chain couples TRBV5-1 to TRBJ1-6; 8 bases are shared with TRBD1. With V trimmed by 0 bases and J by 10 bases, 9 bases remained unmatched. Germline V lookup: CDR1 SGHRS, CDR2 YFSETQ. There are 16 residues in the CDR3.

This chain uses TRBV29-1 with TRBJ1-5; TRBD1 aligns across 7 bases. J was trimmed by 5 bases and V by 6 bases; bases with no gene match: 7. This CDR3 contains 13 residues. CDR1 SQVTM and CDR2 ANQGSEA come from the germline V gene. CDR3 sequence: CSVAAGGDQPQHF. The CDR3 nucleotides read TGCAGCGTGGCCGCAGGGGGTGATCAGCCCCAGCATTTT.

This clone occurred once. This chain links TRBV30 with TRBJ2-7; TRBD2 matches 11 bases. CDR1 is GTSNPN, CDR2 SVGIG, per germline (reference sequence). CDR3 length: 21 amino acids. The V and J ends lost 1 base and 2 bases, in that order; junction bases with no gene match: 22. The CDR3 sequence is CAWSARGAGTSGKQDTYEQYF. Here the CDR3 DNA reads TGTGCCTGGAGTGCAAGGGGAGCCGGGACTAGCGGAAAACAGGACACCTACGAGCAGTACTTC. Drawing the rest from reference TRBV30 and TRBJ2-7, the complete variable domain is SQTIHQWPATLVQPVGSPLSLECTVEGTSNPNLYWYRQAAGRGLQLLFYSVGIGQISSEVPQNLSASRPQDRQFILSSKKLLLSDSGFYLCAWSARGAGTSGKQDTYEQYFGPGTRLTVT.

This chain joins TRBV3-1 (or the pseudogene TRBV3-2) and TRBJ2-5; 8 bases agree with TRBD2. Germline assignment: CDR1 LGHDT and CDR2 YNNKEL (reference sequence). The V and J ends lost 3 bases and 4 bases, in that order; junction bases with no gene match: 1. The CDR3 is made up of 13 amino acids. The CDR3 region has the DNA TGTGCCAGCAGCCATGCGGGGGGAGAGACCCAGTACTTC. It yields the protein CASSHAGGETQYF.

The chain carries TRBV4-1 and TRBJ1-1; perhaps TRBD1 as D (6 bases). V was pared by 3 bases and J by 0 bases, with 11 bases between. This CDR3 comprises 15 residues. Germline lookup yields CDR1 MGHRA and CDR2 YSYEKL. CDR3 amino acids: CASSHLDRLNTEAFF. In DNA, the CDR3 is TGCGCCAGCAGCCACCTCGACAGGCTGAACACTGAAGCTTTCTTT.

The rearrangement links TRBV11-2 to TRBJ1-6, with D unclear. CDR1 and CDR2 from the germline V gene are SGHAT and FQNNGV. The germline V and J ends were trimmed by 2 bases and 5 bases, with 10 bases remaining between them. The CDR3 contains 15 residues. CDR3 DNA sequence: TGTGCCAGCAGCTTAAAGCCCACAGATAATTCACCCCTCCACTTT. Translating gives CASSLKPTDNSPLHF. Supplemented by reference TRBV11-2 and TRBJ1-6, the full variable domain reads EAGVAQSPRYKIIEKRQSVAFWCNPISGHATLYWYQQILGQGPKLLIQFQNNGVVDDSQLPKDRFSAERLKGVDSTLKIQPAKLEDSAVYLCASSLKPTDNSPLHFGNGTRLTVT.

The chain couples TRBV5-6 to TRBJ2-2; 8 bases agree with TRBD2. The CDR3 has 14 residues. The V gene end was trimmed by 6 bases and the J gene end by 6 bases; junction bases not matched to a gene: 7. The germline V gene encodes CDR1 SGHDT and CDR2 YYEEEE. The CDR3 reads CASTPGLVAGELFF. The CDR3 DNA sequence: TGTGCCAGCACCCCGGGACTAGTGGCCGGGGAGCTGTTTTTT. The full variable domain, rest sourced from reference TRBV5-6 and TRBJ2-2, is DAGVTQSPTHLIKTRGQQVTLRCSPKSGHDTVSWYQQALGQGPQFIFQYYEEEERQRGNFPDRFSGHQFPNYSSELNVNALLLGDSALYLCASTPGLVAGELFFGEGSRLTVL.

The chain links TRBV29-1 to TRBJ2-5; TRBD2 aligns across 7 bases. This CDR3 has 14 amino acids. The germline CDR1 and CDR2 sequences are SQVTM and ANQGSEA. J gave up 2 bases and V 1 base, and 4 bases lay outside the gene matches. The CDR3 spells CSVEGTRGQETQYF. The CDR3 nucleotides read TGCAGCGTTGAAGGGACTAGGGGACAAGAGACCCAGTACTTC.

This clone was found a few times. Other DNA variants within this sample encode the same CDR3. V is TRBV7-8 and J is TRBJ2-7; D perhaps matches TRBD2 (5 bases). The CDR3 has 14 amino acids. Germline CDR1 is SGHVS and CDR2 is FQNEAQ. V was pared by 6 bases and J by 0 bases, with 12 bases between. CDR3 residues: CASSSDSSSYEQYF. The CDR3 nucleotides read TGTGCCAGCAGTTCGGACTCGAGCTCCTACGAGCAGTACTTC.

J is TRBJ2-3 and V is TRBV10-3; 7 bases match TRBD2. This CDR3 is 15 amino acids long. V dropped 3 bases and J dropped 2; count of bases not matched to a gene: 5. The germline V gene encodes CDR1 ENHRY and CDR2 SYGVKD. This chain's CDR3 is CAISDASGHTDTQYF. The CDR3 DNA sequence: TGTGCCATCAGTGACGCTAGCGGACACACAGATACGCAGTATTTT.

The chain joins TRBV19 to TRBJ1-1, with D unresolved. V lost 4 bases and J 3 bases, leaving 9 bases between the germline ends. Germline V gives CDR1 LNHDA, CDR2 SQIVND (reference sequence). CDR3 length equals 13 residues. In DNA form, the CDR3 reads TGTGCCAGTAGTACCAAGACTGACACTGAAGCTTTCTTT. As protein: CASSTKTDTEAFF.